The source of this TCR beta chain is a study of T cell repertoires in cytomegalovirus infection. Study as a whole: CMV infection plus the matching HLA type was flagged by public TCR beta signatures.

V shed 1 base and J shed 2 bases, with 14 bases lying between them. This CDR3 spans 15 amino acids. Looked up from germline, CDR1 is SQVTM and CDR2 is ANQGSEA. On this clonotype: The antigen remains undetermined.

MiXCR, applied by TCRdb to the reads, yields one record per CDR3 protein. The table lists 680,000 or so distinct CDR3 sequences, 35% to 40% of them singletons. General study points: CMV carriers having the relevant HLA were flagged by cumulative public TCR beta family frequency. HLA-C-restricted, CMV-specific TCR beta clonotypes were dominant ex vivo.

This chain links TRBV29-1 with TRBJ1-2; D gene ambiguous. Sequenced input: PBMCs. This TCR came from a human donor in good health (CMV status not recorded). Some clones in this sample may be carry-over from other donors' samples. The CDR3 region is CSVEGGLTKNYGYTF. In DNA, the CDR3 is TGCAGCGTTGAAGGTGGTTTAACCAAGAACTATGGCTACACCTTC.